Many counts were recorded for the clone carrying this T cell receptor beta chain. The antigen remains undetermined. With a J-beta primer mix and a sample-barcoded 5' primer, a second PCR ran about 7 to 12 cycles. In TCRdb, the 5' RACE reads were re-called with MiXCR into one record per CDR3 protein. The sample yields a few hundred thousand distinct CDR3 sequences, 45% to 65% seen once. These data are taken from a study of blood T cells in healthy people across ages. Per the germline V gene, CDR1 is SGHTA and CDR2 is FQGNSA. With 5 bases removed from V and 2 bases from J, the gap between germline ends came to 16 bases. The CDR3 has 15 amino acids. It was ten milliliters of peripheral blood that were drawn from each donor. Overall study findings and caveats: Not knowing donor CMV status may have confounded expanded clonotype changes.

The chain couples TRBV7-2 to TRBJ2-7; possibly TRBD2 for D (7 bases). The material sequenced was blood. This TCR came from a man between 60 and 70 years old in good health. This chain's CDR3 is CASSPRRGGPYEQYF. CDR3 DNA sequence: TGTGCCAGCAGCCCCCGTAGGGGGGGACCCTACGAGCAGTACTTC.